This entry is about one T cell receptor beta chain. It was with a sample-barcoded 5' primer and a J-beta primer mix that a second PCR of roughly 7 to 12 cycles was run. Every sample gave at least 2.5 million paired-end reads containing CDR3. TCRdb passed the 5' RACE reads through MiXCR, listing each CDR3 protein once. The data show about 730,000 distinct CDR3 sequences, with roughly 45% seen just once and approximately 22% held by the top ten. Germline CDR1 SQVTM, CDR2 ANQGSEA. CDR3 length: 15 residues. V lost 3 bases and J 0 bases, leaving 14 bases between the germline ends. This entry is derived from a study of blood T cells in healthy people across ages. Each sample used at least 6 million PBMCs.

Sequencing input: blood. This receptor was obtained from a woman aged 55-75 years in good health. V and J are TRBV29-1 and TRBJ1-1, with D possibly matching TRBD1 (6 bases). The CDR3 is CSVDGGLSVNTEAFF. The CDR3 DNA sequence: TGCAGCGTTGACGGGGGGCTTTCGGTGAACACTGAAGCTTTCTTT.